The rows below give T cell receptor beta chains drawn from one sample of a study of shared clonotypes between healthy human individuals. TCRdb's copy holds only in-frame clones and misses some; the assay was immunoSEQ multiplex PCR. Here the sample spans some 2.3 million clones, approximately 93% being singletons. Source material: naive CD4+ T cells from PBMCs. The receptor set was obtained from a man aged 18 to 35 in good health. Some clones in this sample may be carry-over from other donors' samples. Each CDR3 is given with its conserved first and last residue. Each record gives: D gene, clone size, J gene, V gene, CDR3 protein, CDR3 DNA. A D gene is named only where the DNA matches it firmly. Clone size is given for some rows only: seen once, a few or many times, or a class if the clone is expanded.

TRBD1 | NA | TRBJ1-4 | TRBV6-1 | CASIPDRDEKLFF | TGTGCCAGCATCCCGGACAGGGATGAAAAACTGTTTTTT
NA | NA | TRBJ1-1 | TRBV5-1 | CASSLAQGVAFF | TGCGCCAGCAGCTTGGCGCAAGGGGTAGCTTTCTTT
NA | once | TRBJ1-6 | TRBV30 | CAWRGGNSPLHF | TGTGCCTGGAGAGGGGGTAATTCACCCCTCCACTTT
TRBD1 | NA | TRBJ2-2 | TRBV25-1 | CASSHRGRLAGELFF | TGTGCCAGCAGCCACAGGGGGCGACTCGCCGGGGAGCTGTTTTTT
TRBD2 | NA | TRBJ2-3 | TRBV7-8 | CASSLRLAGTDTQYF | TGTGCCAGCAGCTTAAGGCTAGCGGGAACAGATACGCAGTATTTT
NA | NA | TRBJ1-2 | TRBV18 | CASSTVGNYGYTF | TGTGCCAGCTCAACCGTAGGGAACTATGGCTACACCTTC
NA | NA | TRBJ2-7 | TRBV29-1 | CSVASSYEQYF | TGCAGCGTGGCCAGTTCCTACGAGCAGTACTTC
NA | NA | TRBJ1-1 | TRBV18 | CASSPPIAGITEAFF | TGTGCCAGCTCACCACCGATTGCGGGTATCACTGAAGCTTTCTTT
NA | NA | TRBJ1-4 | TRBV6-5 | CASSHQGPTNEKLFF | TGTGCCAGCAGTCACCAGGGCCCAACTAATGAAAAACTGTTTTTT
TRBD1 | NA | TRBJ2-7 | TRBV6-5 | CASCSPGQIYEQYF | TGTGCCAGCTGCAGCCCGGGACAGATCTACGAGCAGTACTTC
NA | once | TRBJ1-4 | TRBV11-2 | CASSLSQSNEKLFF | TGTGCCAGCAGCTTATCCCAGAGTAATGAAAAACTGTTTTTT
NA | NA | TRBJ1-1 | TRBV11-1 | CASRFLRGAGNTEAFF | TGTGCCAGCCGCTTCCTGAGGGGGGCGGGGAACACTGAAGCTTTCTTT
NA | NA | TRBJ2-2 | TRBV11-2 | CASSPYQIHSNTGELFF | TGTGCCAGCAGCCCCTACCAAATTCACTCGAACACCGGGGAGCTGTTTTTT
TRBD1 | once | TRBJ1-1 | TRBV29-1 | CSSAGQANTEAFF | TGCAGCTCCGCGGGACAGGCGAACACTGAAGCTTTCTTT
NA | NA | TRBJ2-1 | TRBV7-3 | CASSLDRNEQFF | TGTGCCAGCAGCTTAGACCGCAATGAGCAGTTCTTC
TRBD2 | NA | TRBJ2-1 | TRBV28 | CASSMRTSGNPIGEQFF | TGTGCCAGCAGCATGAGGACTAGCGGGAACCCAATTGGGGAGCAGTTCTTC
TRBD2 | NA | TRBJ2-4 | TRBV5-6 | CASSIYGRLMAKNIQYF | TGTGCCAGCAGCATCTACGGGAGGTTGATGGCCAAAAACATTCAGTACTTC
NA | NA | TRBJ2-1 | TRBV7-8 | CASSPRSSYNEQFF | TGTGCCAGCAGCCCAAGGAGCTCCTACAATGAGCAGTTCTTC
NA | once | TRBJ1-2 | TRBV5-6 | CASSLGSYGYTF | TGTGCCAGCAGCTTAGGCAGCTATGGCTACACCTTC
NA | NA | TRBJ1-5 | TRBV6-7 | CASSLRDPGGASNQPQHF | TGTGCCAGCAGTCTCCGGGACCCGGGAGGGGCTAGCAATCAGCCCCAGCATTTT
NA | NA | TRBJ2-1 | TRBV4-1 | CASSQGAGIPYNEQFF | TGCGCCAGCAGCCAAGGGGCAGGGATCCCCTACAATGAGCAGTTCTTC
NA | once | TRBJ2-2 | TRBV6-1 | CASVALARTGELFF | TGTGCCAGCGTAGCGCTGGCCCGAACCGGGGAGCTGTTTTTT
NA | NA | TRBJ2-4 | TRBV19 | CASARGDKNIQYF | TGTGCCAGTGCCCGGGGAGACAAAAACATTCAGTACTTC
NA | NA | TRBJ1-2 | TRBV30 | CAWSVGVYGYTF | TGTGCCTGGAGTGTAGGCGTTTATGGCTACACCTTC
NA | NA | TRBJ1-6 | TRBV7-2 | CASSLMRVDNSPLHF | TGTGCCAGCAGCCTAATGAGAGTTGATAATTCACCCCTCCACTTT
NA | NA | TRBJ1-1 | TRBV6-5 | CASSYSGENTEAFF | TGTGCCAGCAGTTACTCGGGCGAGAACACTGAAGCTTTCTTT
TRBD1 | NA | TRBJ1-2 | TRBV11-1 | CASSSQGRGIGYTF | TGTGCCAGCAGTTCACAGGGGCGTGGGATTGGCTACACCTTC
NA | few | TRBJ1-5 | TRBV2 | CASSEGWRGGLNQPQHF | TGTGCCAGCAGTGAAGGGTGGCGCGGGGGCCTGAATCAGCCCCAGCATTTT
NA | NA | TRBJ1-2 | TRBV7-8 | CASSLAAGGYGYTF | TGTGCCAGCAGCTTAGCGGCGGGTGGCTATGGCTACACCTTC
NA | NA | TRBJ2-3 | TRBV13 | CASSHPSRSTDTQYF | TGTGCCAGCAGCCATCCAAGCCGGAGCACAGATACGCAGTATTTT
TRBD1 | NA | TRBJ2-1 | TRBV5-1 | CASSSETGKRVESEQFF | TGCGCCAGCAGCTCGGAGACAGGGAAACGTGTGGAGAGTGAGCAGTTCTTC
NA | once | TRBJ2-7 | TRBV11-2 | CASSLIGGQGPYEQYF | TGTGCCAGCAGCTTAATCGGGGGGCAGGGCCCCTACGAGCAGTACTTC
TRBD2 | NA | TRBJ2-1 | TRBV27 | CASSLVLAGVKEQFF | TGTGCCAGCAGTTTAGTACTAGCGGGAGTAAAAGAGCAGTTCTTC
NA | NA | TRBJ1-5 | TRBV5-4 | CASRGISNQPQHF | TGTGCCAGCAGGGGAATAAGCAATCAGCCCCAGCATTTT
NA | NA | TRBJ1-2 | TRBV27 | CASSLWGVSNYGYTF | TGTGCCAGCAGTTTATGGGGGGTGTCTAACTATGGCTACACCTTC
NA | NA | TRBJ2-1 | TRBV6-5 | CASSYGLDYNEQFF | TGTGCCAGCAGTTACGGTCTAGATTACAATGAGCAGTTCTTC
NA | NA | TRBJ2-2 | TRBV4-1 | CASSGDGSGELFF | TGCGCCAGCAGCGGAGACGGATCGGGGGAGCTGTTTTTT
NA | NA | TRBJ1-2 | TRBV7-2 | CASSSSRDTQRGSGYTF | TGTGCCAGCAGCTCGTCCCGGGACACCCAAAGGGGAAGTGGCTACACCTTC
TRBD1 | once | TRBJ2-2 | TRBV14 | CASSRLQGQGTLGNTGELFF | TGTGCCAGCAGCCGACTACAGGGACAGGGGACCCTCGGAAACACCGGGGAGCTGTTTTTT
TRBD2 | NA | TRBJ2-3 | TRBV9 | CASSVGLAGDFVDTQYF | TGTGCCAGCAGCGTAGGCCTAGCGGGAGATTTTGTAGATACGCAGTATTTT
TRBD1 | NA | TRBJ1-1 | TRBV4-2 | CASSPTGIAEAFF | TGTGCCAGCAGCCCGACAGGGATCGCCGAAGCTTTCTTT
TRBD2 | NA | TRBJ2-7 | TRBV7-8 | CASSLREGHYEQYF | TGTGCCAGCAGCTTGCGGGAGGGCCACTACGAGCAGTACTTC
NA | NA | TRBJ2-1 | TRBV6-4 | CASSEVAGLNGNEQFF | TGTGCCAGCAGTGAAGTCGCAGGGCTAAATGGGAATGAGCAGTTCTTC
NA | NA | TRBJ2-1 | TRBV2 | CASATTPYNEQFF | TGTGCCAGCGCTACGACTCCTTACAATGAGCAGTTCTTC
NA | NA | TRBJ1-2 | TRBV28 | CASSESGAYGYTF | TGTGCCAGCAGCGAATCGGGGGCCTATGGCTACACCTTC
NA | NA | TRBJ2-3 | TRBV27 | CASSLFVESTDTQYF | TGTGCCAGCAGTTTGTTCGTGGAATCTACAGATACGCAGTATTTT
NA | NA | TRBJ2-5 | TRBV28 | CASSRVGTHASWETQYF | TGTGCCAGCAGCCGGGTTGGGACGCATGCCTCATGGGAGACCCAGTACTTC
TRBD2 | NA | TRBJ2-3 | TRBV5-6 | CASSPLKAGGGDTQYF | TGTGCCAGCAGCCCCCTAAAAGCGGGAGGGGGAGATACGCAGTATTTT
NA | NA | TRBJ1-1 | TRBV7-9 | CASSSRGGRNTEAFF | TGTGCCAGCAGCTCGAGGGGGGGCAGAAACACTGAAGCTTTCTTT
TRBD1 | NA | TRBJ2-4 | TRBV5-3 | CARSRGWQGVKVLVDIQYF | TGTGCCAGAAGCCGTGGTTGGCAGGGGGTGAAAGTTTTGGTGGACATTCAGTACTTC
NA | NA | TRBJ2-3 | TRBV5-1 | CASSRDASQAPDTQYF | TGCGCCAGCAGCAGGGATGCGTCACAGGCCCCAGATACGCAGTATTTT
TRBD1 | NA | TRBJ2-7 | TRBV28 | CASSPGQIYEQYF | TGTGCCAGCAGCCCGGGACAGATTTACGAGCAGTACTTC
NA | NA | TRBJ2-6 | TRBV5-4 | CASSAVGNSGANVLTF | TGTGCCAGCAGCGCGGTAGGCAACTCTGGGGCCAACGTCCTGACTTTC
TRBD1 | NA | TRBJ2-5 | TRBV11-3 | CASSRTGKVGGGETQYF | TGTGCCAGCAGCCGGACAGGGAAGGTTGGGGGAGGAGAGACCCAGTACTTC
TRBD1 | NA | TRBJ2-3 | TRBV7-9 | CASSLGMAGGRTDTQYF | TGTGCCAGCAGCTTAGGGATGGCAGGGGGTCGCACAGATACGCAGTATTTT
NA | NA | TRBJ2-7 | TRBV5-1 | CASSSWASHYEQYF | TGCGCCAGCAGCTCGTGGGCGAGTCACTACGAGCAGTACTTC
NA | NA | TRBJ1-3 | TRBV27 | CASSLLGGNTIYF | TGTGCCAGCAGTTTACTGGGGGGAAACACCATATATTTT
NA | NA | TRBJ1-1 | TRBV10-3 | CAISDSGAYTEAFF | TGTGCCATCAGTGACTCGGGGGCATACACTGAAGCTTTCTTT
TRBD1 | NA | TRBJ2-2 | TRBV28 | CASSLRQGAGELFF | TGTGCCAGCAGTTTGCGGCAGGGGGCCGGGGAGCTGTTTTTT